The sample holds one count of the clone carrying this T cell receptor (beta chain). The record originates from a study of cytomegalovirus exposure and HLA in healthy donors. Germline CDR1 and CDR2: LGHNA and YSLEER. This CDR3 has 19 amino acids. V shed 3 bases and J 0 bases; nucleotides not matched to a gene: 11. This PCR relied on a set of 60 Vbeta primers and 13 Jbeta primers. Assay used: immunoSEQ multiplex PCR; TCRdb lists only in-frame clones, some missing. In the table there are about 170,000 clones, over 80% of which are singletons. This chain joins TRBV4-3 and TRBJ2-6, with 7 bases that match TRBD1. This TCR was sampled from a woman in her fifties or sixties in good health and CMV-seropositive. The sequenced sample consisted of PBMCs. CDR3 protein: CASSQLTGNLYSGANVLTF. The DNA of the CDR3 is TGCGCCAGCAGCCAGCTGACAGGGAACCTATACTCTGGGGCCAACGTCCTGACTTTC.